This T cell receptor beta chain derives from a study of T-cell reconstitution after alpha-beta-depleted transplantation in children. Study outcomes and limitations: Several hundred expanded graft clones reportedly supplied alpha-beta T cells about two months after transplant.

The CDR3 extends over 15 amino acids. Trimming removed 5 bases from V and 4 bases from J; junction bases left unmatched: 12. Per the germline V gene, CDR1 is DFQATT and CDR2 is SNEGSKA (reference sequence). This clonotype has a count of ten or more. Its antigen is undetermined. Preparation of the TCRbeta library involved a method that used unique molecular identifiers. One entry per CDR3 protein, called by TCRdb with MiXCR from the PCR reads. The table records a few hundred thousand distinct CDR3 sequences, 10% to 15% of them present only once. This sequence was found in a male patient aged 10-17 years who had a stem cell transplant for acute myeloid leukemia, so the T cells may come from the graft donor. This sequence joins TRBV20-1 and TRBJ2-3, with TRBD2 matching over 7 bases. Here the sequenced sample was PBMCs, mostly from graft donor cells, taken 360 days after TCRalphabeta/CD19-depleted stem cell transplant. CDR3 amino acids: CSADLAALGPDTQYF. DNA of the CDR3: TGCAGTGCTGACCTAGCGGCCCTCGGCCCAGATACGCAGTATTTT.